This section outlines one TCR beta chain sequence together with its context. In the original analysis: Amplification from reference gene primers served as the basis for estimated nucleated cell counts. Repertoires were generated with immunoSEQ multiplex PCR, while TCRdb's copy carries only in-frame clones and drops some. The V and J calls and clone size are taken from that table; D and trimming were inferred from the DNA. The profile shows about 130,000 clones, around 85% of them singletons. Germline loops: CDR1 GTSNPN, CDR2 SVGIG (reference sequence). CDR3 size: 18 residues. Trimming cost V 2 bases and J 0 bases; bases outside gene matches: 10. This entry comes from a study of blood T cell repertoires in COVID-19. Study-level background: COVID-19 samples, acute and convalescent, were from the United States, Italy and Spain. Nucleic acid was either cDNA or gDNA, and it came from T cells, B-cell-depleted T cells, or PBMCs.

V usage is TRBV30 and J usage is TRBJ2-7; TRBD2 matches 13 bases. The specimen was peripheral blood. The sequence came from a woman aged 45 to 65 with acute or convalescent COVID-19. Written as DNA, the CDR3 is TGTGCCTGGAGTCCCACCTCCGGGACTAGCGGGGCCTCCTACGAGCAGTACTTC. Protein product: CAWSPTSGTSGASYEQYF.